This T cell receptor beta chain emerged from a study of CD8 T cells in Susac syndrome. Study overall: Of the sequenced Susac syndrome patients, six had active disease and about eight were in remission. Study outcomes and limitations: Within Susac syndrome CD4+ T cell repertoires, clonal expansion was not evident.

Points on this clonotype: Antigen unknown.

The CD8+ and CD4+ T cells were isolated magnetically using a negative isolation approach, whereas the TEMRA cells were enriched by FACS. Reverse transcription of roughly 0.5 to 1 ug RNA used random hexamers. An immunoSEQ multiplex PCR generated amplified TCR beta CDR3 products spanning 54 Vbeta and 13 Jbeta. TCRdb ran MiXCR on the immunoSEQ multiplex PCR reads and lists one entry per CDR3 protein. The sample lists around 200,000 distinct CDR3 sequences, 85% to 95% seen once, with 0.085% to 0.1% in the top ten. Germline CDR1 reads LGHDT; CDR2 reads YNNKEL (reference sequence). V lost 2 bases to trimming and J lost 3 bases; unmatched junction nucleotides: 4. The CDR3 spans 15 residues.

Specimen: CD4+ T cells from PBMCs. The sequence derives from a human donor with Susac syndrome. This chain links TRBV3-1 with TRBJ1-1, with 9 nucleotides matching TRBD1. The CDR3 DNA follows: TGTGCCAGCAGCCAACGACAGGGGGTGTACACTGAAGCTTTCTTT. This gives the protein CASSQRQGVYTEAFF.